The sequence of this T cell receptor beta chain was determined in a study of shared clonotypes between healthy human individuals. The method was immunoSEQ multiplex PCR; TCRdb's version includes in-frame clones alone and lacks a portion of them. The profile covers around 2.3 million clones, with under 97% appearing a single time and roughly 0.13% taken by the ten largest. In the CD4+ fraction, cells were divided into CD45RA+ naive and CD45RA-negative memory subsets. Trimming took off 0 bases at V and 0 bases at J, with 9 bases between the two ends. This CDR3 has 15 residues. Germline assignment: CDR1 SGHDT and CDR2 YYEEEE.

The specimen was naive CD4+ T cells sorted from blood. The subset denotes: CD45RA+ positively selected. The receptor comes from a man younger than 35 in good health. The chain carries TRBV5-6 and TRBJ1-1, with D unclear. The CDR3 sequence: CASSLARNMNTEAFF. The CDR3 DNA follows: TGTGCCAGCAGCTTGGCCAGAAACATGAACACTGAAGCTTTCTTT.